These 20 T cell receptor beta chains were all obtained from the same sample, sequenced in a study of blood T cell repertoires in COVID-19. Here immunoSEQ multiplex PCR was the method, and the copy in TCRdb shows in-frame clones only, minus some. Here the sample spans 200,000 or so clones, about 83% being singletons. The specimen was PBMCs or T cells enriched from blood (not recorded which). These receptors all come from a woman in her 50s who had been exposed to COVID-19.

The V gene is TRBV7-2, the J gene TRBJ1-2; possibly TRBD1 for D (6 bases). This CDR3 is 13 amino acids long. CDR1 is SGHTA and CDR2 is FQGNSA in the germline V gene. V lost 6 bases and J lost 7, with 15 bases in between. The CDR3 DNA reads TGTGCCAGCAGTACAGACAGGCGCCCTGGCTACACCTTC. Translated, it gives CASSTDRRPGYTF.

The chain has TRBV10-2 and TRBJ2-5, with 7 positions matching TRBD1. The CDR3 covers 15 residues. Germline CDR1 reads WSHSY; CDR2 reads SAAADI. Trimming at V came to 0 bases and at J to 4 bases, leaving 5 bases not matched to a gene. Here the CDR3 DNA reads TGCGCCAGCAGTGAGTCGGGGGACAGAAGAGAGACCCAGTACTTC. Translating gives CASSESGDRRETQYF.

The chain links TRBV6-5 to TRBJ2-1, with 9 bases lining up with TRBD2. Per germline, CDR1 MNHEY and CDR2 SVGAGI. CDR3 length: 12 residues. V gave up 8 bases and J gave up 7 bases; unmatched junction bases: 3. CDR3 sequence reads: CASRGLANEQFF. DNA for the CDR3: TGTGCCAGCCGAGGACTAGCGAATGAGCAGTTCTTC.

The gene calls are TRBV12-5 and TRBJ1-2; 7 positions match TRBD1. J was trimmed by 8 bases and V by 6 bases; bases with no gene match: 24. The germline gives CDR1 LGHNT, CDR2 FRNRAP. CDR3 length equals 18 residues. CDR3 DNA sequence: TGTGCTAGTGGCCTTTCCTCTCTCTCCTCTTGGACAGGTTTCGGCTACACCTTC. Its protein is CASGLSSLSSWTGFGYTF. The full variable domain, with the rest looked up from reference TRBV12-5 and TRBJ1-2, is DARVTQTPRHKVTEMGQEVTMRCQPILGHNTVFWYRQTMMQGLELLAYFRNRAPLDDSGMPKDRFSAEMPDATLATLKIQPSEPRDSAVYFCASGLSSLSSWTGFGYTFGSGTRLTVV.

The rearrangement joins TRBV28 to TRBJ1-2; D is possibly TRBD1 (5 bases). V lost 5 bases and J lost 5, with 12 bases in between. From germline, CDR1 is MDHEN and CDR2 SYDVKM. The CDR3 sequence is 13 residues long. CDR3 bases: TGTGCCAGCAGTCAAGAGGGGAGGTATGGCTACACCTTC. It translates to CASSQEGRYGYTF.

This clone has only a few counts. The V and J genes are TRBV5-5 and TRBJ1-1; unclear D gene. Germline values: CDR1 SGHKS, CDR2 YYEKEE (reference sequence). The CDR3 contains 13 residues. The V gene lost 3 bases and the J gene lost 1 base, with 7 bases spanning the gap. This CDR3 is CASSWRGNTEAFF. The DNA of the CDR3 is TGTGCCAGCAGCTGGCGGGGGAACACTGAAGCTTTCTTT.

This clone occurred a few times. This rearrangement joins TRBV12-5 to TRBJ2-1; D is unresolved. Germline V gene data show CDR1 as LGHNT and CDR2 as FRNRAP. This CDR3 has 11 amino acids. Trimming shortened V by 5 bases and J by 15 bases, and 14 bases separated the two germline ends. CDR3 in DNA: TGTGCTAGTGGTCCCCAGAATCCTCTGTTCTTC. Translation gives CASGPQNPLFF. The full variable domain, in which reference TRBV12-5 and TRBJ2-1 provide the parts outside the CDR3, is DARVTQTPRHKVTEMGQEVTMRCQPILGHNTVFWYRQTMMQGLELLAYFRNRAPLDDSGMPKDRFSAEMPDATLATLKIQPSEPRDSAVYFCASGPQNPLFFGPGTRLTVL.

The chain couples TRBV2 to TRBJ1-2; a possible D gene is TRBD1 (5 bases). Trimming removed 6 bases at V and 3 bases at J, with 8 bases between. The CDR3 totals 12 residues. Germline-derived CDR1 and CDR2 are SNHLY and FYNNEI. CDR3 in amino acids: CASRQTDYGYTF. The CDR3, as DNA: TGTGCCAGCAGACAGACAGACTATGGCTACACCTTC.

This clone was counted a few times. V usage is TRBV12-3 or TRBV12-4 and J usage is TRBJ1-2; D may be TRBD1 (5 bases). The CDR3 consists of 13 residues. Trimming shortened V by 5 bases and J by 5 bases, and 12 bases separated the two germline ends. The DNA for the CDR3 is TGTGCCAGCAGTCAGGGACTCACGTATGGCTACACCTTC. It encodes CASSQGLTYGYTF.

The chain joins TRBV7-9 to TRBJ2-7, with 10 bases fitting TRBD2. Germline V gives CDR1 SEHNR, CDR2 FQNEAQ (reference sequence). CDR3 length: 14 residues. J lost 7 bases, V lost 5 bases, and 8 bases had no gene match. CDR3 protein: CASSPSGGAEEQYF. In nucleotides, the CDR3 is TGTGCCAGCAGCCCGAGCGGGGGGGCGGAAGAGCAGTACTTC.

The chain couples TRBV12-3 or TRBV12-4 to TRBJ1-2, with 7 bases fitting TRBD1. The CDR3 is made up of 13 amino acids. The trim removed 5 bases at V and 6 bases at J, leaving 6 bases unmatched. The CDR3 reads CASSPTGWDGYTF. In nucleotides, the CDR3 is TGTGCCAGCAGTCCGACAGGGTGGGATGGCTACACCTTC.

The DNA of the CDR3 is TGTGCCAGCAGCGCCCGGGGGTTATCCAGCGGTGAAGCTTTCTTT. Translated, it gives CASSARGLSSGEAFF. The V call is TRBV5-8, the J call TRBJ1-1; a weak D match, TRBD1 (5 bases). V gave up 4 bases and J gave up 7 bases, with 20 bases separating them. The CDR3 sequence is 15 residues long. The germline V gene encodes CDR1 SGHTS and CDR2 YDEGEE.

The chain recombines TRBV28 with TRBJ1-4; the D is unclear. The CDR3 has 14 amino acids. With 3 bases removed from V and 0 bases from J, the gap between germline ends came to 5 bases. Per the germline V gene, CDR1 is MDHEN and CDR2 is SYDVKM. CDR3 region: CASSFYSTNEKLFF. The CDR3 DNA reads TGTGCCAGCAGTTTTTACTCAACTAATGAAAAACTGTTTTTT.

V is TRBV21-1 and J is TRBJ2-5; the table gives TRBD2 as D, unverified against the DNA. TRBV21-1 is noted as a pseudogene. The CDR3 spans 17 residues. DNA of the CDR3: TGTGCCAGCAGCAAAAGCAGGATTCCGGGGGAGGGAGAGACCCAGTACTTC. It yields the protein CASSKSRIPGEGETQYF.

The chain combines TRBV27 with TRBJ2-4; possible D gene TRBD1, 5 bases. V dropped 6 bases and J dropped 6 bases, with 9 bases sitting between them. Germline V gene data show CDR1 as MNHEY and CDR2 as SMNVEV (reference sequence). There are 12 residues in the CDR3. The DNA for the CDR3 is TGTGCCAGCAGCGTTGACAGAAACATTCAGTACTTC. Its protein is CASSVDRNIQYF.

This clone was seen only once. The V gene is TRBV27, the J gene TRBJ1-5; 7 bases fit TRBD1. The V segment lost 6 bases and the J segment 9 bases; nucleotides outside the gene matches: 11. Germline CDR1 MNHEY, CDR2 SMNVEV (reference sequence). CDR3 size: 14 residues. CDR3 bases: TGTGCCAGCAGCCGAACCGAAGGGGGCCGGCCCCAGCATTTT. This translates into CASSRTEGGRPQHF.

This sequence joins TRBV5-1 and TRBJ1-1; D is undetermined. V lost 2 bases and J lost 1, with 9 bases in between. Germline V gene lookup returns CDR1 SGHRS and CDR2 YFSETQ. The CDR3 runs to 14 residues. CDR3: CASSFKRANTEAFF. DNA for the CDR3: TGCGCCAGCAGCTTTAAGAGGGCGAACACTGAAGCTTTCTTT.

This clone was counted a few times. The chain combines TRBV7-3 with TRBJ1-1; D ambiguous. Trimming took off 4 bases at V and 1 base at J, with 7 bases between the two ends. The CDR3 has 13 amino acids. Germline V gene lookup returns CDR1 SGHTA and CDR2 FQGTGA. The CDR3 nucleotides are TGTGCCAGCAGCTCGACACCGAACACTGAAGCTTTCTTT. It specifies CASSSTPNTEAFF.

CDR3 sequence reads: CASSAGQGMNTEAFF. The CDR3 bases are TGTGCCAGTAGTGCCGGACAGGGAATGAACACTGAAGCTTTCTTT. This chain links TRBV19 with TRBJ1-1, with 8 positions matching TRBD1. Per germline, CDR1 LNHDA and CDR2 SQIVND (reference sequence). The CDR3 sequence is 15 residues long. V lost 5 bases, J lost 0 bases, and 5 bases stayed unmatched.

The chain carries TRBV5-1 and TRBJ1-2, with D hard to call. Germline assignment: CDR1 SGHRS and CDR2 YFSETQ. The CDR3 extends over 14 amino acids. Deletions cut 1 base from V and 2 bases from J, with 9 bases between. DNA of the CDR3: TGCGCCAGCAGCTTGACAGCAACCAACTATGGCTACACCTTC. This gives the protein CASSLTATNYGYTF. The whole variable domain, remainder taken from reference TRBV5-1 and TRBJ1-2, is KAGVTQTPRYLIKTRGQQVTLSCSPISGHRSVSWYQQTPGQGLQFLFEYFSETQRNKGNFPGRFSGRQFSNSRSEMNVSTLELGDSALYLCASSLTATNYGYTFGSGTRLTVV.